This T cell receptor beta chain was identified during a study of blood T cells in healthy people across ages (dated by TCRdb to about 2015). Background for the entire study: In model experiments, roughly one uniquely barcoded TCR beta cDNA molecule per two T cells was captured by template switching. The study measured age-related changes in TCR beta repertoire diversity using deep sequencing normalized with unique cDNA molecular identifiers. Four age groups were formed from the donors: young (average 16 years), middle-aged (less than 40), aged (roughly 56) and long-lived (more than 75). Using the same blood draw, the study looked at two additional independent replicas of 1 million unique cDNA reads for two donors, one aged 18 to 30 and the other aged 80 or older.

CDR3 length: 14 amino acids, cysteine to phenylalanine. This entry keeps only the CDR3 DNA: 42 bases, framed from base 1. The junction shows trimming of 7 bases on V and 3 bases on J, and the gene matches do not reach 6 bases of it. The germline V gene (reference sequence) sets CDR1 to DFQATT and CDR2 to SNEGSKA. As for this clonotype: No cognate antigen has been identified for it. Base qualities were left out, and no much larger clone turns up one base away.

The library was made by 5' RACE. Instrument on record: Illumina HiSeq 2500. A second PCR of about 6 to 11 cycles was run with a J-beta primer mix and a sample-barcoded 5' primer. A template-switch 5' adaptor carrying 12 random nucleotides introduced a unique molecular identifier onto each TCR beta cDNA molecule. Each sample yielded at least 3 million CDR3-containing paired-end reads. The Mint cDNA synthesis kit, primed by a TRBC-specific oligonucleotide, was used to synthesize first-strand cDNA from all RNA. Following uracil-DNA glycosylase treatment, all cDNA underwent a first 18-cycle PCR with the universal primers M1SS and BC2_uni_R. From the authors' description of their analysis: Normalization of each sample was performed by random selection of 1 million high-quality reads, each carrying a distinct molecular identifier. Instead of being binned into consensus sequences, reads that shared molecular identifiers were thrown out. CDR3 identification, clonotype clustering and error correction used MiTCR with a Q25 quality threshold and the strictest error-elimination algorithm. A nonparametric unseen species model with Euler transformation was used to estimate lower-bound total TCR beta diversity. The raw public data were reprocessed by TCRdb itself: fastp quality trimming at Q25, MiXCR clonotype calling, in-frame beta chains only. Rows with a matching CDR3 protein are joined into one entry that keeps the most common DNA and genes. These V and J calls are TCRdb output, not the study's own analysis. The sample contains 800,000 to 950,000 distinct CDR3 sequences, 29% of them found a single time. Roughly 10% of the sample is taken by the ten largest.

Findings and caveats that apply to the study as a whole: The percentage of naive T cells measured by flow cytometry correlated strongly with observed TCR beta diversity. Conclusive comparison of naive and antigen-experienced compartments was prevented by the profiling of bulk unsorted PBMCs. Compared with the aged group, more naive CD4+ T cells, fewer expanded clones and increased TCR diversity were shown by the long-lived group, suggesting age selection. The CMV infection status of donors was not known, potentially confounding age-related changes in expanded clonotypes. Observed TCR beta diversity per million T cells fell roughly linearly with age, and a significant reduction was already apparent by age around 39. Total diversity estimates from one million sequenced T cells were considered lower bounds and underestimates.

The donors were some 39 Caucasian individuals from Russia, aged 6 to 90 years, who were systemically healthy. Around 10 milliliters of peripheral blood were collected from each donor into EDTA-treated Vacutainer tubes. Ficoll-Paque density-gradient centrifugation was used to isolate PBMCs, with at least 6.5 million obtained per sample. Total RNA, at least 6 micrograms per sample, was extracted from PBMCs with Trizol reagent. Naive CD45RAhigh/CD27high T cell percentages were measured by flow cytometry on a PBMC aliquot from every donor. The data also belong to a second study, concerning T cells of mothers and their children. As that second study puts it: Donors were nine systemically healthy Caucasian individuals: three mothers and their six children. cDNA synthesis consumed the entire amount of extracted RNA, loaded at 1.5 ug RNA in each 15 ul reaction. In the second PCR, the M1S primer introduced both the sample barcodes and 2-4 random nucleotides. Over 8 million TCR beta CDR3 reads came from each mother, compared with about 3 million reads from each child. TCR recombination output is similarly shaped by thymic selection in related and unrelated pairs, with a minor effect exerted by inherited differences. Normalized repertoire overlap in related mother-child pairs was always slightly higher than in unrelated mother-child pairs, but the difference was never significant. Persistent microchimeric T cell clones were not detected, at a sensitivity of approximately 93 clones per million clonotypes. Deep NGS was used in the study to compare the TCR beta repertoires of mothers and children and to look for features that separate related mother-child pairs from unrelated individuals. The mean age was roughly 44 +/- 4 years for the mothers and 11 +/- 4 years for the children. Libraries were sequenced on Illumina HiSeq 2000 with 100+100 nt paired-end reads after adapter ligation with NEBNext reagents. To prevent cross-contamination, the mother and child libraries were prepared a month apart and were sequenced in separate runs. Between roughly 450,000 and 2,000,000 distinct TCR beta clonotypes were identified per donor. Naive TCR beta clonotypes were estimated from low-frequency clonotypes matched to each donor's FACS-determined naive share, without sorting.

Sample: blood. The TCR originated in a woman in her thirties or forties in good health. This chain is built from TRBV20-1 and TRBJ1-6; the junction holds 7 bases that match TRBD1. Here the CDR3 is given as CSVWRQGYNSPLHF. The DNA is TGCAGTGTATGGAGACAGGGCTATAATTCACCCCTCCACTTT.